This TCR beta chain emerged from a study of T cells in Graves' hyperthyroidism and ophthalmopathy. Study in general: Peripheral blood was obtained at initial diagnosis, preceding any treatment.

The PBMCs were taken from around 9 ml of fresh peripheral blood. V dropped 5 bases and J dropped 8 bases, with 10 bases sitting between them. Germline V gene data show CDR1 as SGHDN and CDR2 as FVKESK. This CDR3 contains 13 residues. Amplification targeted TCR beta CDR3 regions from RNA transcripts. In the first-round RT-PCR of the TCR CDR3, the HTBI primer set was used. Using its own MiXCR run on the multiplex PCR reads, TCRdb lists one record per CDR3 protein. Here the sample spans 500,000 to 650,000 distinct CDR3 sequences, 11% to 15% being singletons. This clonotype was seen a few times. Its antigen is still unknown. Study-wide results and caveats: Most expanded thyroid clonotypes above 0.001 recurred in blood.

Input material: blood. This TCR was recovered from a woman between 35 and 50 years old with Graves' hyperthyroidism. V is TRBV14 and J is TRBJ1-6; D gene ambiguous. Here the CDR3 DNA reads TGTGCCAGCAGCTTTGTTGATGATTCACCCCTCCACTTT. Residues: CASSFVDDSPLHF.